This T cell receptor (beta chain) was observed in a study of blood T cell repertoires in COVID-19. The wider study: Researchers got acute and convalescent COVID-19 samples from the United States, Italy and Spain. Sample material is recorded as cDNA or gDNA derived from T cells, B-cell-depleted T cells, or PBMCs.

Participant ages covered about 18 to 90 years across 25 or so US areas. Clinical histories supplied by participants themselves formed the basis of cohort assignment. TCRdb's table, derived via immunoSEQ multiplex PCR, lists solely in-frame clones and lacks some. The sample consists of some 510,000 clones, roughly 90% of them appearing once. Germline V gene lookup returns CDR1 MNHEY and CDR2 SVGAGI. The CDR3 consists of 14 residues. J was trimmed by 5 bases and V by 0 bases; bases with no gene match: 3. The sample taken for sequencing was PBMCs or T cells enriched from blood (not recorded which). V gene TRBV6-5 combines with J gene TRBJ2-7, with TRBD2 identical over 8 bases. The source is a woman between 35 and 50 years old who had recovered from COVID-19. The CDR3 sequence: CASSYSGTRDEQYF. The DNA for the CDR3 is TGTGCCAGCAGTTACTCTGGGACTAGGGACGAGCAGTACTTC.